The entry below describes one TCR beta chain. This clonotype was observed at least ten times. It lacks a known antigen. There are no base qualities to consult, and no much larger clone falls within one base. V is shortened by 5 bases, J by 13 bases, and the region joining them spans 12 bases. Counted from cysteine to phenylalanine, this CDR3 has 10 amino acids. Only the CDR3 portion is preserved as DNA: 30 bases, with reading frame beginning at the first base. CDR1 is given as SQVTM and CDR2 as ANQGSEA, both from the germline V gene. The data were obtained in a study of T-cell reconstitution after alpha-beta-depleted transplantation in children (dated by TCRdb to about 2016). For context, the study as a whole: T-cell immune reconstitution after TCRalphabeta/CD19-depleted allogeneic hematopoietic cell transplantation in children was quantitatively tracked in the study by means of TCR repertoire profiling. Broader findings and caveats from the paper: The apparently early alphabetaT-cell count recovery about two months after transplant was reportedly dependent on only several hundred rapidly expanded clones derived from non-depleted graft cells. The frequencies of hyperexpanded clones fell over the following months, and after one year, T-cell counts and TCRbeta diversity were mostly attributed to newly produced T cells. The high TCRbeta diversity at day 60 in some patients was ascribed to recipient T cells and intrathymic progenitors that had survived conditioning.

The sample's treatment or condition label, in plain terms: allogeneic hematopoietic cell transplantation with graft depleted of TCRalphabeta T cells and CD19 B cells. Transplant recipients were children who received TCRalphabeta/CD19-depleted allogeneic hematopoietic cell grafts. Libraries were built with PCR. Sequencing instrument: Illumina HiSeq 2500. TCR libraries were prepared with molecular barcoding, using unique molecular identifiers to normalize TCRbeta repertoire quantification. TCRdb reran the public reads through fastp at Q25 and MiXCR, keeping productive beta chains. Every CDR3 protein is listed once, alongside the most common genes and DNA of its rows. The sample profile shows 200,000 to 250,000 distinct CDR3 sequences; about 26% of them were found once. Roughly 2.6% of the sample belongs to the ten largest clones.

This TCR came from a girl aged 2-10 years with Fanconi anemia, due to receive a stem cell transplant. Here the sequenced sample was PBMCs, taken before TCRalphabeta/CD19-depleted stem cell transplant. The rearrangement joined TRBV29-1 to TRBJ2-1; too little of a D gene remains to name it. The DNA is TGCAGCGTTCCCGGGTGGATACAGTTCTTC. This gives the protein CSVPGWIQFF.